This TCR beta chain is from a study of shared clonotypes between healthy human individuals. General study points: It was the non-shared clonotypes that had lower generation probabilities than clonotypes shared by all four donors. Represented genetic and exposure-history diversity was restricted by having few donors.

Here immunoSEQ multiplex PCR was the method, and the copy in TCRdb shows in-frame clones only, minus some. Altogether roughly 700,000 clones are present, 74% being singletons, with the ten largest covering over 1.5%. Details on this clone: The antigen is unknown.

Germline lookup yields CDR1 SGHRS and CDR2 YFSETQ. This CDR3 contains 15 residues. The germline V and J ends were trimmed by 0 bases and 4 bases, with 10 bases remaining between them. Sequencing was performed on memory CD4+ T cells sorted from blood. As for subset: CD45RA-negative fraction. The chain couples TRBV5-1 to TRBJ1-4; tentatively, D is TRBD1 (6 bases). The source of this sequence is a woman aged 25 to 39 in good health. Here the CDR3 reads CASSLAQGNNEKLFF. CDR3 nucleotides: TGCGCCAGCAGCTTGGCTCAGGGGAATAATGAAAAACTGTTTTTT.